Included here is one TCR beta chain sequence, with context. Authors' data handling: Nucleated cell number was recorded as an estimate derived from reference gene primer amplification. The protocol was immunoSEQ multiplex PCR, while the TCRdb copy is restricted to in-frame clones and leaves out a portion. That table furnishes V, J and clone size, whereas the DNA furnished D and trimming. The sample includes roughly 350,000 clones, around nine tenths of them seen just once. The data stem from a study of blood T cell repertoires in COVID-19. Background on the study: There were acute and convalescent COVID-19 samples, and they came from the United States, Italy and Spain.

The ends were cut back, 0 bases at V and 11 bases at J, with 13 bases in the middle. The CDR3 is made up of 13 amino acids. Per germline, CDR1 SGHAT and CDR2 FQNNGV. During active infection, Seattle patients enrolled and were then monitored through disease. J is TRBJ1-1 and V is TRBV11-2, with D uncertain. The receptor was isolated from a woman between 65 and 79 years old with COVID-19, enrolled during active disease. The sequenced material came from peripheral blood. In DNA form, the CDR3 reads TGTGCCAGCAGCTTAGAGGGCAGGTTAAAGGCTTTCTTT. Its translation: CASSLEGRLKAFF. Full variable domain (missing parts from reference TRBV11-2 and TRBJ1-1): EAGVAQSPRYKIIEKRQSVAFWCNPISGHATLYWYQQILGQGPKLLIQFQNNGVVDDSQLPKDRFSAERLKGVDSTLKIQPAKLEDSAVYLCASSLEGRLKAFFGQGTRLTVV.